This T cell receptor beta chain was identified during a study of shared T cell receptors in the human thymus. Assay used: immunoSEQ multiplex PCR; TCRdb lists only in-frame clones, some missing. The sample holds about 380,000 clones, approximately 95% seen once. Germline CDR1 MDHEN, CDR2 SYDVKM. This CDR3 comprises 13 residues. The V segment lost 8 bases and the J segment 6 bases; nucleotides outside the gene matches: 4. Sequenced: thymocytes. The clonotype originates from a human donor. This chain connects TRBV28 to TRBJ2-7; TRBD2 aligns across 13 bases. The CDR3 nucleotides are TGTGCCAGCCCACGACTAGCGGGAGGCGAGCAGTACTTC. The encoded protein is CASPRLAGGEQYF.